This TCR beta chain is from a study of OX40 agonist ivuxolimab in advanced cancers. For the study at large: The drug used for patients, ivuxolimab, was an agonistic anti-OX40 (CD134) antibody. Patients received intravenous ivuxolimab every 2 weeks at 0.01 to 10 mg/kg.

A remark on this clone: No antigen is known for it.

Sequenced by immunoSEQ multiplex PCR; TCRdb stores in-frame clones only, minus some. Altogether 30,000 to 40,000 clones are present, around 83% being singletons, with the ten largest covering 20%. Overall study findings and caveats: The CD4+ and CD8+ T cells in the blood had expanded clonally by week 6 at 0.1 to 3.0 mg/kg.

Deletions cut 2 bases from V and 1 base from J, with 8 bases between. In germline, CDR1 is LNHDA, CDR2 SQIVND (reference sequence). CDR3 size: 14 residues. The sequence was collected from an adult with an advanced solid tumor such as melanoma, head and neck, liver or kidney cancer. The sample consisted of CD4+ or CD8+ T cells sorted from blood, taken in a trial of the OX40 agonist ivuxolimab. The chain links TRBV19 to TRBJ1-1, with no clear D. CDR3 loop: CASSILSGNTEAFF. In DNA form, the CDR3 reads TGTGCCAGTAGTATATTGTCCGGGAACACTGAAGCTTTCTTT. The full variable domain, rest sourced from reference TRBV19 and TRBJ1-1, is DGGITQSPKYLFRKEGQNVTLSCEQNLNHDAMYWYRQDPGQGLRLIYYSQIVNDFQKGDIAEGYSVSREKKESFPLTVTSAQKNPTAFYLCASSILSGNTEAFFGQGTRLTVV.